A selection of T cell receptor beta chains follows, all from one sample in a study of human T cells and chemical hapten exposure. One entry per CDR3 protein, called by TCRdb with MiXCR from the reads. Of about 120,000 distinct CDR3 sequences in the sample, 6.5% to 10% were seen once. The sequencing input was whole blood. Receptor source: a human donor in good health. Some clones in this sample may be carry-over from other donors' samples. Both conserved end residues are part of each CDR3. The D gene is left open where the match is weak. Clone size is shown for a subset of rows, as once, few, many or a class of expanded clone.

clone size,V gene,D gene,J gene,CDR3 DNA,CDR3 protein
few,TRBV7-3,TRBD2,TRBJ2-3,TGTGCCAGCAGTCAACTAGCGGGATTCACAGATACGCAGTATTTT,CASSQLAGFTDTQYF
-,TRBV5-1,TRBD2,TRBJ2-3,TGCGCCAGCAGCTTGCTAGCGGGAGGGCCTTCGCTACCCGATACGCAGTATTTT,CASSLLAGGPSLPDTQYF
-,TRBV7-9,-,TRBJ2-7,TGTGCCAGCAGCTCACAGGGCCGCTACGAGCAGTACTTC,CASSSQGRYEQYF
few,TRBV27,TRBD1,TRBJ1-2,TGTGCCAGCAGTGACAGGGAACGGGTGGACTATGGCTACACCTTC,CASSDRERVDYGYTF
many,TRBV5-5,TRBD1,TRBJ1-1,TGTGCCAGCGATGGACAGGGGGGTCCGAACACTGAAGCTTTCTTT,CASDGQGGPNTEAFF
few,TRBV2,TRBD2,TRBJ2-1,TGTGCCAGCACTGGGACTAGCGGGAGCAATGAGCAGTTCTTC,CASTGTSGSNEQFF
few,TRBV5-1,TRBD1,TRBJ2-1,TGCGCCAGCAGCCCCGGACAGGGCAGCCATGAGCAGTTCTTC,CASSPGQGSHEQFF
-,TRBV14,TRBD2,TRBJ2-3,TGTGCCAGCAGCCAAGATCCCCCAGCGGGAGGTCGGGATACGCAGTATTTT,CASSQDPPAGGRDTQYF
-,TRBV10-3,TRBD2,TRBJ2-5,TGTGCCACGGCTAGCGGGGGGCCTGAAGAGACCCAGTACTTC,CATASGGPEETQYF
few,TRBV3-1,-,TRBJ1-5,TGTGCCAGCAGCCCCAAACCTGGGGTGGTACTGGGGGGCCAGCCCCAGCATTTT,CASSPKPGVVLGGQPQHF
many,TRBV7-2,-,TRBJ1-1,TGTGCCAGCAGCTCCCCCGAAGGGGGGCGCGGAACTGAAGCTTTCTTT,CASSSPEGGRGTEAFF
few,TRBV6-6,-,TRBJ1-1,TGTGCCAGCAGCCCCGACAGGCCCCCTTATGAAGCTTTCTTT,CASSPDRPPYEAFF
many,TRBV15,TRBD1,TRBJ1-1,TGTGCCACCAGCAGGACAGGGTCTAACACTGAAGCTTTCTTT,CATSRTGSNTEAFF
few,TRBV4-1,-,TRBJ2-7,TGCGCCAGCAGCCAGGGCCGGGGGGCCAGCTCCTACGAGCAGTACTTC,CASSQGRGASSYEQYF
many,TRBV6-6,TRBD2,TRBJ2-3,TGTGCCAGCAGCCACTTCAGGAGCGGGAGAAAGACAGATACGCAGTATTTT,CASSHFRSGRKTDTQYF
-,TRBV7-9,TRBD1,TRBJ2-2,TGTGCCAGCAGGACAGGGGTTGGCGGGGAGCTGTTTTTT,CASRTGVGGELFF
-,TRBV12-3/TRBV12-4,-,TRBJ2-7,TGTGCCAGCATCCAAACTAGCTGGGGGGCCAACGAGCAGTACTTC,CASIQTSWGANEQYF
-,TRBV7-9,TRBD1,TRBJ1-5,TGTGCCAGCAGCCATGACAGGGGTGGTCAGCCCCAGCATTTT,CASSHDRGGQPQHF
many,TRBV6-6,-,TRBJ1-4,TGTGCCAGCAGTGCCCAAAGAACAACTAATGAAAAACTGTTTTTT,CASSAQRTTNEKLFF
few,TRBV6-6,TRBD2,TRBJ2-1,TGTGCCAGCAGTTACGGAACTAGCGGCAATGAGCAGTTCTTC,CASSYGTSGNEQFF
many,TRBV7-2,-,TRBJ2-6,TGTGCCAGCAGCTTATCCCCTAGTGGGGCCAACGTCCTGACTTTC,CASSLSPSGANVLTF
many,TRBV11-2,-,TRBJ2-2,TGTGCCAGCAGCCCCGGGCATTGGGGCGAGGTAAACACCGGGGAGCTGTTTTTT,CASSPGHWGEVNTGELFF
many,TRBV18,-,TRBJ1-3,TGTGCCAGCTCACCCGACCAGTGGGGAGACACCATATATTTT,CASSPDQWGDTIYF
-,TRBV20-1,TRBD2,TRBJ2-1,TGCAGTGCTGCCCGGGACTACTACAATGAGCAGTTCTTC,CSAARDYYNEQFF
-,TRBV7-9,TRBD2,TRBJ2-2,TGTGCCAGCAGCTTAGTACTAGCGGGAAATACCGGGGAGCTGTTTTTT,CASSLVLAGNTGELFF
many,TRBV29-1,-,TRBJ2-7,TGCAGCGTTGAGAGGGGAGGCGACGAGCAGTACTTC,CSVERGGDEQYF
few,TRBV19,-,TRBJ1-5,TGTGCCAGTAGTAGCCCGAGGGGGGCTAGCAATCAGCCCCAGCATTTT,CASSSPRGASNQPQHF
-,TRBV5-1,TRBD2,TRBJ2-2,TGCGCCAGCAGCCCACTACTAGCGGGGGGGCAGTGGACCGGGGAGCTGTTTTTT,CASSPLLAGGQWTGELFF
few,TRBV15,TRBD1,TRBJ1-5,TGTGCCACCAGCAGGGAGGGACAGGCGGGTCAGCCCCAGCATTTT,CATSREGQAGQPQHF
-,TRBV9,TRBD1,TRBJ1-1,TGTGCCAGCAGCGCCGGGACAGGGTCCACTGAAGCTTTCTTT,CASSAGTGSTEAFF
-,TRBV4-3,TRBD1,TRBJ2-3,TGCGCCAGCAGACCCGACAGGGGTACAGATACGCAGTATTTT,CASRPDRGTDTQYF
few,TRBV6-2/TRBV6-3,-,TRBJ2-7,TGTGCCAGCTCCCGCAGGGGATCCTCCTACGAGCAGTACTTC,CASSRRGSSYEQYF
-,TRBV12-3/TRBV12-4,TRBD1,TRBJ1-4,TGTGCCAGCAGTTCGGCGACAGGGGGCAGGGAAAAACTGTTTTTT,CASSSATGGREKLFF
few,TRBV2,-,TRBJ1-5,TGTGCCAGCAGTGATTCTCCGGGTCGTAGCGCCCAGCATTTT,CASSDSPGRSAQHF
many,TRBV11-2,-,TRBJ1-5,TGTGCCAGCAGCTTAGATGGCAGGGGAGGCAATCAGCCCCAGCATTTT,CASSLDGRGGNQPQHF